This T cell receptor (beta chain) was recovered during a study of blood T cell repertoires in COVID-19. The ends were cut back, 7 bases at V and 5 bases at J, with 20 bases in the middle. CDR1 MNHNY and CDR2 SVGAGI come from the germline V gene (reference sequence). The CDR3 runs 15 residues. Sequencing was performed with immunoSEQ multiplex PCR; in TCRdb, only in-frame clones are kept and a portion is missing. The profile shows over 300,000 clones, 88% of them singletons. The sample comprised PBMCs or T cells enriched from blood (not recorded which). The sequence derives from a woman aged 25 to 45 with acute COVID-19. This rearrangement joins TRBV6-6 to TRBJ2-5, with D possibly matching TRBD2 (5 bases). CDR3 residues: CASTPLRVGPETQYF. The CDR3 coding sequence is TGTGCCAGCACCCCTTTGAGGGTAGGGCCTGAGACCCAGTACTTC.